This entry concerns a single TCR beta chain. These data originate in a study of blood T cell repertoires in COVID-19. At the level of the study: The United States, Italy and Spain were the sources of the acute and convalescent COVID-19 samples.

Authors' processing steps: Quantification of nucleated cells was approximated via reference gene primer amplification. The method was immunoSEQ multiplex PCR; TCRdb's version includes in-frame clones alone and lacks a portion of them. V, J and clone size derive from that table, while D and trimming were established from the DNA sequence. The sample lists about 240,000 clones; 82% were seen once. The CDR3 has 17 residues. V lost 6 bases to trimming and J lost 5 bases; unmatched junction nucleotides: 12. Germline CDR1 is SNHLY and CDR2 is FYNNEI. Sample: peripheral blood. V usage is TRBV2 and J usage is TRBJ2-2, with 10 bases fitting TRBD1. The receptor was derived from a woman in her seventies with acute or convalescent COVID-19. CDR3 sequence: CASRPGTGERRTGELFF. DNA for the CDR3: TGTGCCAGCAGGCCCGGGACAGGGGAGAGAAGGACCGGGGAGCTGTTTTTT.